This TCR beta chain was obtained from a study of T-cell memory formation after mild COVID-19 (dated by TCRdb to the early 2020s). For the study in its entirety: TCR sequence clusters from the two donors were found to be largely donor specific. Two young, previously healthy adult volunteers made up the cohort, one male and one female. In a couple of donors, T-cell clones that expanded and contracted after mild COVID-19 were tracked by sequencing TCRalpha and TCRbeta repertoires over time.

The full study reports these points: SARS-CoV-2 specificity was not confirmed for the second-wave clones peaking on day 37. Only two mild cases were covered by the study, and larger cohorts that include severe cases with pre-infection samples were considered necessary. The detection of some responding clones in pre-infection memory suggests that pre-existing cross-reactive memory T cells joined the SARS-CoV-2 response. Balanced CD4/CD8 phenotypes were observed for clones contracting from day 15 to 85, whereas a bias towards CD4+ was observed for a second wave of clones expanding from day 15 to 37. Contracting CD4+ clones turned up mainly in the CM and EM memory subsets, whereas EMRA was where CD8+ clones were enriched.

PBMCs were isolated by Ficoll-Paque density gradient centrifugation. The sequencer was an Illumina NovaSeq 6000. cDNA libraries for TCRalpha and TCRbeta were prepared by 5'RACE using constant-segment primers, with sample barcodes and unique molecular identifiers added. Trizol reagent was used to extract RNA from every sample. The libraries were amplified in two PCR steps, and the second step added a second sample barcode and Illumina TruSeq adapters. Sequencing of libraries was performed on an Illumina NovaSeq with 2 x 150 bp paired-end reads. The source study handled its data this way. With migec v1.2.7, reads were demultiplexed and then collapsed into UMI-guided consensus sequences. Using mixcr v2.1.11, UMI consensuses were aligned to TRA and TRB V and J templates and then assembled into clonotypes. Expanded or contracted clonotypes were those called significant by both edgeR and NoisET, with noise models trained on biological replicates. edgeR calls used a false discovery rate-adjusted p below 0.01 and a log2 fold-change threshold of 1. PCA with hierarchical clustering of max-normalized trajectories of the 1000 most abundant clonotypes was used as exploratory dynamics analysis. Separately sequenced CD4+ and CD8+ repertoires were used to assign the CD4 or CD8 phenotype of responding clones. Using fastp at Q25 and MiXCR, TCRdb reprocessed the public reads and kept productive beta chains. Rows are combined by CDR3 protein, so each entry shows the most common genes and DNA. These V and J calls rely on TCRdb rather than the paper's analysis. Counted in this sample were approximately 300,000 distinct CDR3 sequences; approximately 15% of them appeared once. Of the sample, 20% to 25% falls within the top ten clones.

Measured from the cysteine to the phenylalanine, the CDR3 is 13 residues long. Of the read, only the CDR3 DNA is kept; its 39 bases are in frame from base 1. The germline V gene (reference sequence) supplies CDR1 DFQATT and CDR2 SNEGSKA. The junction shows trimming of 6 bases on V and 5 bases on J, and the gene matches do not reach 7 bases of it. This clonotype was seen a few times. Its antigen target is currently unknown. The input lacks base qualities; no much larger clone sits a single base away. Recombination connected TRBV20-1 to TRBJ2-4; TRBD1 aligns with 7 central bases. Sequenced input: PBMCs or a T cell subset sorted from them (not recorded which). This receptor was taken from a man between 18 and 29 years old who had mild COVID-19 (a few samples of this study predate the infection). The sample titles of this study are shuffled in the database, so cell type and time point are left out; the donor was told from shared clones. For the CDR3, the sequence is CSAPRDSENIQYF. The DNA sequence follows: TGCAGTGCCCCCCGGGACAGTGAAAACATTCAGTACTTC.